The T cell receptor beta chain under discussion was sequenced for a study of breast tumors, draining lymph nodes, adjacent tissues. TCRdb re-analysed the multiplex PCR reads in MiXCR, keeping a single row per CDR3 protein. The sample gives around 130,000 distinct CDR3 sequences, over 25% of which show up once; about 2.5% is in the top ten. Breast cancer patients provided tissue from their axillary draining lymph nodes. This sequence originates from a female donor with breast cancer. Some clones in this sample may be carry-over from other donors' samples. Sequencing used axillary lymph node tissue.

CDR3 sequence reads: CASSEGTSGMQTQYF. CDR3 coding DNA: TGTGCCAGCAGTGAGGGGACAAGTGGAATGCAGACCCAGTACTTC. The V gene is TRBV6-5, the J gene TRBJ2-5; the D gene is possibly TRBD1 (6 bases). This CDR3 region has 15 residues. Looked up from germline, CDR1 is MNHEY and CDR2 is SVGAGI. The germline V and J ends were trimmed by 5 bases and 6 bases, with 19 bases remaining between them.